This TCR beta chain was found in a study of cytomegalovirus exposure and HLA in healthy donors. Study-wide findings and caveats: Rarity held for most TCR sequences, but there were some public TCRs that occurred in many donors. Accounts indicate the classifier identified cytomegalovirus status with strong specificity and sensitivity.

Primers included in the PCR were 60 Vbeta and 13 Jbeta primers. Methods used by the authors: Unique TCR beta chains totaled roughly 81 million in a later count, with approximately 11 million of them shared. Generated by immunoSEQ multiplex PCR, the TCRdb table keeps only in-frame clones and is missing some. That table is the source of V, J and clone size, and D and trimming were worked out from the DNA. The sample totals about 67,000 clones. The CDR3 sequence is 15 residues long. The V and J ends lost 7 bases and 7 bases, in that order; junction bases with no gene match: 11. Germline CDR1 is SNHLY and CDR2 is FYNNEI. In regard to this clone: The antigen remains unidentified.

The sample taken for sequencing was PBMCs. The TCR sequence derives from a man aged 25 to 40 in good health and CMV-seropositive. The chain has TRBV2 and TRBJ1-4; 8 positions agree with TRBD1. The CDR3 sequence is CASTRDRGSGEKLFF. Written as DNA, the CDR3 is TGTGCCAGCACCCGAGACAGGGGCTCAGGTGAAAAACTGTTTTTT.